Following are 7 T cell receptor beta chains from one sample sequenced in a study of tumor-infiltrating lymphocytes in primary liver carcinoma. TCR beta cDNA came from around 0.5 ug total RNA, primed with a constant-region primer. Amplification in three nested multiplex PCR rounds with slightly modified ARM-PCR gave rise to TCR beta libraries. The first two PCR rounds used TRBV1-TRBV30 primers with a Cbeta primer, nine to eleven cycles each. From the multiplex PCR reads, TCRdb called clonotypes with MiXCR, one entry per CDR3 protein. The repertoire has 150,000 to 200,000 distinct CDR3 sequences, less than 65% of them found once; the top ten carry under 75%. Blood RNA was derived from unsorted whole blood, and germline DNA was extracted too. The sequencing sample was made of peripheral blood. These receptors all stem from a man between 40 and 49 years old with primary liver carcinoma and hepatitis B virus infection.

For this clonotype: Relative to the germline gene, one junction end is altered; a read error may explain this. V usage is TRBV6-1 and J usage is TRBJ1-6; D gene unclear. Germline assignment: CDR1 MNHNS and CDR2 SASEGT. The CDR3 extends over 14 amino acids. CDR3 sequence reads: CASSEVGRDSSLHF. The CDR3 nucleotides read TGTGCCAGCAGTGAAGTGGGAAGGGATTCATCCCTCCACTTT.

The sample holds a few counts of this clonotype. The chain couples TRBV6-2 or TRBV6-3 to TRBJ2-7; 7 bases match TRBD2. Germline CDR1 and CDR2: MNHEY and SVGEGT. The CDR3 length is 18 residues. Germline trimming cut 5 bases from V and 5 bases from J; bases unmatched to any gene: 21. The CDR3 loop reads CASSHDPRDLLREDEQYF. The CDR3 DNA reads TGTGCCAGCAGTCACGACCCCAGGGACCTACTCCGGGAGGACGAGCAGTACTTC.

In regard to this clonotype: As the CDR3 is not closed by the conserved phenylalanine or tryptophan, this likely results from a read error. Because the CDR3's place on the DNA is in doubt, the DNA is left out and the CDR3 is given as listed by TCRdb. The genes are TRBV11-2 and TRBJ2-7; TRBD1, the table's D call, was not compared with the DNA. The CDR3 extends over 13 residues, inclusive of both ends. Germline values: CDR1 SGHAT, CDR2 FQNNGV. The CDR3 spells CASSPGGQYEQYL.

With regard to this clonotype: A much larger clone lies one base from this, so it may be a read error. This rearrangement joins TRBV11-2 to TRBJ2-6, with a possible D match to TRBD1 (5 bases). The germline V gene encodes CDR1 SGHAT and CDR2 FQNNGV. The CDR3 length is 15 residues. The chain's CDR3 is CASSSTGSGANVMTF. DNA of the CDR3: TGTGCCAGCAGCTCGACGGGTTCTGGGGCCAACGTCATGACTTTC.

CDR3 residues: CASSLRGGPNTGELFF. The CDR3 DNA reads TGTGCCAGCAGCTTGCGAGGGGGCCCGAACACCGGGGAGCTGTTTTTT. The chain has TRBV11-2 and TRBJ2-2, with 7 bases fitting TRBD1. There are 16 residues in the CDR3. Germline CDR1 SGHAT, CDR2 FQNNGV. The V and J ends lost 3 bases and 0 bases, in that order; junction bases with no gene match: 4.

This clonotype was detected ten times or more. CDR3 protein: CASSLDLAGGTNHEQFF. CDR3 nucleotides: TGTGCCAGCAGCTTAGATCTAGCGGGAGGCACCAACCATGAGCAGTTCTTC. V usage is TRBV11-2 and J usage is TRBJ2-1, with TRBD2 matching 11 bases. This CDR3 contains 17 residues. Germline-derived CDR1 and CDR2 are SGHAT and FQNNGV. The J segment lost 8 bases and the V segment lost 0 bases, leaving 9 bases of the junction unmatched.

The gene calls are TRBV11-2 and TRBJ2-6; no reliable D call. This CDR3 region has 14 residues. Germline V gene sequence: CDR1 SGHAT, CDR2 FQNNGV. CDR3 sequence reads: CVGSPTWGANVLTF. CDR3 in DNA: TGTGTCGGCAGCCCGACATGGGGGGCCAACGTCCTGACTTTC.